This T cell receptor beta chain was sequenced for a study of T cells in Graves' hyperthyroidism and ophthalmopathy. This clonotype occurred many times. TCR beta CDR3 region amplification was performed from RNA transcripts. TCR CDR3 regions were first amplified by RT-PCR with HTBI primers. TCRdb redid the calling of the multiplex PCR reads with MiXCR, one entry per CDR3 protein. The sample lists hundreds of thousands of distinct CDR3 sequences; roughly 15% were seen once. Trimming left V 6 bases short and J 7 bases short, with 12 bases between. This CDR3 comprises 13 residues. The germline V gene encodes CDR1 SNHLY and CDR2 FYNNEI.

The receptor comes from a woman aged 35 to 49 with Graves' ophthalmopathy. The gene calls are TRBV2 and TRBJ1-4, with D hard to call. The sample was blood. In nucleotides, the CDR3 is TGTGCCAGCAGGAGGACGGCCGGTGAAAAACTGTTTTTT. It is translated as CASRRTAGEKLFF.